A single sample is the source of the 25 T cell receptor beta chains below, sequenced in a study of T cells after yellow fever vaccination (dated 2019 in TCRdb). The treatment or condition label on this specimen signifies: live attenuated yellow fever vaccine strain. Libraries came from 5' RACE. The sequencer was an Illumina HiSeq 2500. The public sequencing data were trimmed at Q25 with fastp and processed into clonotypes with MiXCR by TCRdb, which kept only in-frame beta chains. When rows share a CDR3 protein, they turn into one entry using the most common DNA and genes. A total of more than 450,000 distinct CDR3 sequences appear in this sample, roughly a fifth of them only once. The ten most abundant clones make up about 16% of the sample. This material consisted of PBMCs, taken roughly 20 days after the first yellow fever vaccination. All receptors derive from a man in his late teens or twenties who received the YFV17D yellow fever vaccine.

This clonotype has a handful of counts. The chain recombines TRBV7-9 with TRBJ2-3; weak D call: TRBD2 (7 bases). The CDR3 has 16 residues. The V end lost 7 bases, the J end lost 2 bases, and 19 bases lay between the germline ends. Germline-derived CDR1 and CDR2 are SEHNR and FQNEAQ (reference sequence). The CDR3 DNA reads TGTGCCAGCACCTTGAGGGGGACTACCCACACAGATACGCAGTATTTT. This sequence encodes CASTLRGTTHTDTQYF.

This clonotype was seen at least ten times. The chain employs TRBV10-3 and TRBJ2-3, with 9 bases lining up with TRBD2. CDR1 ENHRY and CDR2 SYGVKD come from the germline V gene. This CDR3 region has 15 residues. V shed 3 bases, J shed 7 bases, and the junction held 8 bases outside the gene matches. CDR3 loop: CAISEGLAGFYTQYF. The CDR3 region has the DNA TGTGCCATCAGTGAAGGGCTAGCGGGGTTCTATACGCAGTATTTT.

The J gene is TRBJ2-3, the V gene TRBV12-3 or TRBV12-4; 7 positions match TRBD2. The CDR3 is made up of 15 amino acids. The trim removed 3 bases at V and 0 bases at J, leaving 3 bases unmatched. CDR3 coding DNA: TGTGCCAGCAGTTTTGGGCGGGGGAGCACAGATACGCAGTATTTT. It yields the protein CASSFGRGSTDTQYF.

The CDR3 DNA sequence: TGTGCCAGCAGTAACGAGTGGGGGCGGGGTTCACCCCTCCACTTT. Translating gives CASSNEWGRGSPLHF. The chain has TRBV6-5 and TRBJ1-6; TRBD1 is a possible D gene (6 bases). V lost 5 bases, J lost 9 bases, and 17 bases lay in between. Per the germline V gene, CDR1 is MNHEY and CDR2 is SVGAGI. The CDR3 length is 15 residues.

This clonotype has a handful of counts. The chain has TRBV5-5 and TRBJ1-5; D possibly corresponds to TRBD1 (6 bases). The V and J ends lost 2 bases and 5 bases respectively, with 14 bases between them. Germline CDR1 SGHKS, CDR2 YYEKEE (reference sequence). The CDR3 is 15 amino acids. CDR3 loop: CASSLTTGTYQPQHF. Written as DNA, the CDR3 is TGTGCCAGCAGCTTAACCACCGGGACATATCAGCCCCAGCATTTT.

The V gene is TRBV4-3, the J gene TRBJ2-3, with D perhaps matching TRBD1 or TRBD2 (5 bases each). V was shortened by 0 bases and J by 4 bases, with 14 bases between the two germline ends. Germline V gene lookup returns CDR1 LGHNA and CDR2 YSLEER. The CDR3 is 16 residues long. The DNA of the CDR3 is TGCGCCAGCAGCCAAGATCTCGGGATAGGGGCAGATACGCAGTATTTT. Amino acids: CASSQDLGIGADTQYF.

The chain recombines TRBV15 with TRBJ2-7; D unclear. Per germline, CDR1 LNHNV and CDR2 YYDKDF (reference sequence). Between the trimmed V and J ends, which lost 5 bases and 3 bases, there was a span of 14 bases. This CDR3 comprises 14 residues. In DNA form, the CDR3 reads TGTGCCACCAGCGCCCGTTTGGGCGGCTACGAGCAGTACTTC. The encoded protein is CATSARLGGYEQYF.

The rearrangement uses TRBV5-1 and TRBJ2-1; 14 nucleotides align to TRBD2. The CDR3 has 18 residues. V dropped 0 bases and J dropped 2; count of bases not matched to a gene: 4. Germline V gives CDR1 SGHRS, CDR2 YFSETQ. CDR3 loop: CASSLGTSGGRAYNEQFF. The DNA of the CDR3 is TGCGCCAGCAGCTTGGGGACTAGCGGGGGGCGGGCCTACAATGAGCAGTTCTTC.

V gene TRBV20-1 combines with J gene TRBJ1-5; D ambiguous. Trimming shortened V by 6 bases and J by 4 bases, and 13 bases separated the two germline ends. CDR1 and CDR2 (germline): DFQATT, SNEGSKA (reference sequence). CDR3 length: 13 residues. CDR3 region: CSAPLGGNQPQHF. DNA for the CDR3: TGCAGTGCCCCCCTGGGCGGGAATCAGCCCCAGCATTTT.

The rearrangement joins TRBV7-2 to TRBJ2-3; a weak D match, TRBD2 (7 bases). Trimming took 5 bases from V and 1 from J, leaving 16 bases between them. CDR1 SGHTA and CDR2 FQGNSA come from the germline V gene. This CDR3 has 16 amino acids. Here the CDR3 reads CASSPRGDYRTDTQYF. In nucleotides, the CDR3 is TGTGCCAGCAGCCCGAGGGGGGACTACCGCACAGATACGCAGTATTTT.

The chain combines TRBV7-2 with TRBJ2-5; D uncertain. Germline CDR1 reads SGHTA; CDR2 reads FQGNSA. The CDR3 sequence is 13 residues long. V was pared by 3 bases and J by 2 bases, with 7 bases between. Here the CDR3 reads CASSFTRQETQYF. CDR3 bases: TGTGCCAGCAGCTTCACAAGACAAGAGACCCAGTACTTC.

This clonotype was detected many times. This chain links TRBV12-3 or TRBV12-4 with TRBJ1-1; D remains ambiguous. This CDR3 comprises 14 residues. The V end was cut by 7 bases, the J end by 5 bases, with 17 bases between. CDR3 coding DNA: TGTGCCAGCACCAAGACGGGCGTCGGGACTGAAGCTTTCTTT. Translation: CASTKTGVGTEAFF.

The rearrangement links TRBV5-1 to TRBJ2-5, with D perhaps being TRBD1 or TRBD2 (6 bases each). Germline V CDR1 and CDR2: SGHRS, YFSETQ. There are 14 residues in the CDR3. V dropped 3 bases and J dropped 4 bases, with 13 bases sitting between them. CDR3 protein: CASSSRPGAETQYF. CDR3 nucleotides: TGCGCCAGCAGCTCCAGGCCGGGGGCAGAGACCCAGTACTTC.

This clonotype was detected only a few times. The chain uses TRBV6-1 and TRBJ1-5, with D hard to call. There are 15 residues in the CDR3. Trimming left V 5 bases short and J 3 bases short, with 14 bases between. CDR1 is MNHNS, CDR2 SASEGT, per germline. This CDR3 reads CASSRRQASNQPQHF. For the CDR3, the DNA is TGTGCCAGCAGTCGCCGGCAGGCCTCCAATCAGCCCCAGCATTTT.

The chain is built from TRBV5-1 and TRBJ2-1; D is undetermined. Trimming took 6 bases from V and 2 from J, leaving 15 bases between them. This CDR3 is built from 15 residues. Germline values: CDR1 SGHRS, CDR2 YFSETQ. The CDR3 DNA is TGCGCCAGCACATCCCAGCCGGGTACCTACAATGAGCAGTTCTTC. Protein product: CASTSQPGTYNEQFF.

CDR3 amino acids: CATSRQAQLPLHF. In DNA form, the CDR3 reads TGTGCCACCAGCAGACAGGCTCAGCTCCCCCTCCACTTT. V usage is TRBV15 and J usage is TRBJ1-6; D not resolved. Germline V gene lookup returns CDR1 LNHNV and CDR2 YYDKDF (reference sequence). The CDR3 covers 13 residues. V lost 2 bases and J 13 bases, leaving 12 bases between the germline ends.

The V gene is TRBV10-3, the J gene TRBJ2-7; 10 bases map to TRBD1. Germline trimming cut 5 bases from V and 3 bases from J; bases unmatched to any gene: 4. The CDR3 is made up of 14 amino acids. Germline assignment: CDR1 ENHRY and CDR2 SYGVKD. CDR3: CAISSGTGDYEQYF. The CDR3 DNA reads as TGTGCCATCAGTTCCGGGACAGGGGACTACGAGCAGTACTTC.

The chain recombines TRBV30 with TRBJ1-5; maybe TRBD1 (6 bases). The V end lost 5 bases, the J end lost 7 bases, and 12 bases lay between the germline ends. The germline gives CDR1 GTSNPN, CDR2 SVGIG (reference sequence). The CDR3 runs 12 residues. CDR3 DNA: TGTGCCTGGGACAGGCCCCTCCAGCCCCAGCATTTT. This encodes CAWDRPLQPQHF.

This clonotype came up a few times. The CDR3 DNA is TGTGCCAGCAGTGGGTCTAGCGGGGGGTACAATGAGCAGTTCTTC. This codes for CASSGSSGGYNEQFF. This sequence joins TRBV25-1 and TRBJ2-1; 11 bases map to TRBD2. The CDR3 has 15 amino acids. In germline, CDR1 is MGHDK, CDR2 SYGVNS. J lost 4 bases, V lost 4 bases, and 3 bases had no gene match.

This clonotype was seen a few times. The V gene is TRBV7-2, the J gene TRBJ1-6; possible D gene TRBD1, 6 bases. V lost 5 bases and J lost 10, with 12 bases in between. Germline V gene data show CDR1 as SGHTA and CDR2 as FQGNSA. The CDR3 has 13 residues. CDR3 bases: TGTGCCAGCAGCCCCCAGGGGTCGTCACCCCTCCACTTT. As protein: CASSPQGSSPLHF. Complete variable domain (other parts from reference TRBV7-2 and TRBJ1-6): GAGVSQSPSNKVTEKGKDVELRCDPISGHTALYWYRQSLGQGLEFLIYFQGNSAPDKSGLPSDRFSAERTGGSVSTLTIQRTQQEDSAVYLCASSPQGSSPLHFGNGTRLTVT.

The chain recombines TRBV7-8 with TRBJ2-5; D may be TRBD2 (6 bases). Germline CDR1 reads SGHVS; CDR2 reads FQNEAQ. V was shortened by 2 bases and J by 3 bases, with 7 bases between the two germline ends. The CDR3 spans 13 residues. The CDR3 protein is CASSLWREETQYF. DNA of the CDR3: TGTGCCAGCAGCTTATGGAGGGAAGAGACCCAGTACTTC.

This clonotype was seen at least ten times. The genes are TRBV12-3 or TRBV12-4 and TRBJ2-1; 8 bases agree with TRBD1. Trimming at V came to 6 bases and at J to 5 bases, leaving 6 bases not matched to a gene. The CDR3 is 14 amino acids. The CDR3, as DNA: TGTGCCAGCAGGTCCGGGACAGGTAACAATGAGCAGTTCTTC. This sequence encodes CASRSGTGNNEQFF.

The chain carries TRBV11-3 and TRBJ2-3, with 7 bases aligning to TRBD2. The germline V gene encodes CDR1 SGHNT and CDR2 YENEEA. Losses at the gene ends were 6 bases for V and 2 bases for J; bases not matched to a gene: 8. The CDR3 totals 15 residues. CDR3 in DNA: TGTGCCAGCAGTCCGAGGGAGGGTCACACAGATACGCAGTATTTT. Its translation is CASSPREGHTDTQYF.

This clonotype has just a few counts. This CDR3 reads CSARRTSGPYNEQFF. The CDR3, as DNA: TGCAGTGCTAGACGGACTAGCGGGCCCTACAATGAGCAGTTCTTC. V usage is TRBV20-1 and J usage is TRBJ2-1; 11 positions match TRBD2. Trimming took 2 bases from V and 2 from J; bases not matched to a gene: 2. This CDR3 has 15 amino acids. The V gene's germline CDR1 is DFQATT and CDR2 SNEGSKA (reference sequence).

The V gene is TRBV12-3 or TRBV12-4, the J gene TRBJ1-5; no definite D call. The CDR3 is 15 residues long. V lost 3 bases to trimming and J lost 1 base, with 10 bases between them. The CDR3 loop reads CASSFRAGSNQPQHF. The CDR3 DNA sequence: TGTGCCAGCAGTTTTCGTGCGGGGAGCAATCAGCCCCAGCATTTT.